This entry lists 27 T cell receptor beta chains sequenced from one sample in a study of regulatory T cells in long-lasting Graves disease. Relying on iRepertoire HTBI primers and Arm-PCR of CDR3 regions, the team built TCR beta libraries. Via MiXCR, TCRdb re-called the multiplex PCR reads, giving one row per CDR3 protein. The sample lists about 610,000 distinct CDR3 sequences, around 16% occurring once. Time point: newly diagnosed GD, antithyroid drugs for less than 3 months. From PBMCs, RNA was extracted and then used to make the TCR library. This sample was shared with a second study, whose subject was T cells in Graves' hyperthyroidism and ophthalmopathy.

The sequenced sample was peripheral blood mononuclear cells (PBMCs), obtained at new diagnosis, from a patient treated with antithyroid drugs. These receptors were collected from a man between 18 and 29 years old with Graves disease.

This clonotype has just one count. The chain couples TRBV29-1 to TRBJ2-4, with 8 bases fitting TRBD2. The CDR3 has 16 residues. Germline loops: CDR1 SQVTM, CDR2 ANQGSEA. V dropped 6 bases and J dropped 3; count of bases not matched to a gene: 13. The CDR3 sequence is CSVAGGDRWGKNIQYF. CDR3 bases: TGCAGCGTCGCGGGGGGAGACAGGTGGGGCAAAAACATTCAGTACTTC.

This clonotype was found a few times. This chain joins TRBV20-1 and TRBJ2-5, with 12 bases matching TRBD1. Germline V gene lookup returns CDR1 DFQATT and CDR2 SNEGSKA (reference sequence). Trimming took 6 bases from V and 5 from J; bases not matched to a gene: 16. The CDR3 runs 17 residues. CDR3 protein: CSAIRLGDRGLLETQYF. The DNA for the CDR3 is TGCAGTGCGATCCGGCTCGGGGACAGGGGGCTCTTGGAGACCCAGTACTTC.

This clonotype was seen a handful of times. It differs at one base from a far larger clone, so likely a read error. V and J are TRBV7-6 and TRBJ2-3; D is possibly TRBD2 (6 bases). The germline V gene has CDR1 SGHVS and CDR2 FNYEAQ. The CDR3 loop spans 14 amino acids. Trimming pared 3 bases from V and 3 bases from J, leaving 10 bases between. The chain's CDR3 is CASSFRRGTDTQYF. DNA for the CDR3: TGTGCCAGCAGCTTCCGACGGGGGACAGATACGCAGTATTTT.

This clonotype has a handful of counts. The genes are TRBV18 and TRBJ2-7; possibly TRBD1 or TRBD2 for D (5 bases each). Germline V CDR1 and CDR2: KGHSH, LQKENI. Between the trimmed V and J ends, which lost 2 bases and 2 bases, there was a span of 13 bases. This CDR3 comprises 15 residues. The CDR3 bases are TGTGCCAGCTCACCAAGAGGGGCGGACCCCTACGAGCAGTACTTC. It translates to CASSPRGADPYEQYF. The whole variable domain, filled in from reference TRBV18 and TRBJ2-7, reads NAGVMQNPRHLVRRRGQEARLRCSPMKGHSHVYWYRQLPEEGLKFMVYLQKENIIDESGMPKERFSAEFPKEGPSILRIQQVVRGDSAAYFCASSPRGADPYEQYFGPGTRLTVT.

This clonotype was detected only a few times. The conserved closing phenylalanine or tryptophan is absent in this CDR3, likely reflecting a read error. The chain links TRBV20-1 to TRBJ2-7; D is ambiguous. Germline CDR1 reads DFQATT; CDR2 reads SNEGSKA (reference sequence). V was shortened by 0 bases and J by 9 bases, with 18 bases between the two germline ends. This CDR3 region has 14 residues. The CDR3 loop is CSARDLTVGWVQYS. The CDR3 nucleotides are TGCAGTGCTAGAGACCTTACTGTGGGGTGGGTGCAGTACTCC.

This chain links TRBV7-9 with TRBJ2-5; TRBD2 agrees at 7 bases. With V trimmed by 6 bases and J by 0 bases, 10 bases remained unmatched. Germline V lookup: CDR1 SEHNR, CDR2 FQNEAQ (reference sequence). The CDR3 spans 16 residues. In nucleotides, the CDR3 is TGTGCCAGCAGAATAGGCAGCCTAGCGGACCAAGAGACCCAGTACTTC. This gives the protein CASRIGSLADQETQYF.

In its sample, this clonotype was seen many times. The chain has TRBV3-1 and TRBJ1-6; D is perhaps TRBD1 (5 bases). From germline, CDR1 is LGHDT and CDR2 YNNKEL (reference sequence). This CDR3 contains 16 residues. Trimming took off 5 bases at V and 4 bases at J, with 15 bases between the two ends. CDR3 DNA: TGTGCCAGCAGCGAGACAGTGAATGGATATAATTCACCCCTCCACTTT. This codes for CASSETVNGYNSPLHF.

This clonotype was seen at least ten times. At one boundary the junction diverges from the germline segment, which might be a read error. CDR3 nucleotide sequence: TGTGCCAGCAGCGGAGGGGGGACTGAAGCTTTCTTT. It codes for CASSGGGTEAFF. The rearrangement uses TRBV5-1 and TRBJ1-1; D may be TRBD1 (6 bases). From germline, CDR1 is SGHRS and CDR2 YFSETQ. CDR3 length: 12 amino acids.

Here the CDR3 reads CASGTSAAGGYEQYF. In DNA form, the CDR3 reads TGTGCCAGCGGTACTTCTGCGGCCGGGGGCTACGAGCAGTACTTC. The chain carries TRBV5-6 and TRBJ2-7, with a tentative D call TRBD2 (6 bases). Germline V gene lookup returns CDR1 SGHDT and CDR2 YYEEEE. Trimming took 7 bases from V and 3 from J, leaving 20 bases between them. This CDR3 region has 15 residues.

In this sample, this clonotype turned up many times. The J gene is TRBJ1-2, the V gene TRBV30; 9 bases are a match to TRBD1. CDR3 length: 14 amino acids. The V and J ends lost 0 bases and 5 bases, in that order; junction bases with no gene match: 4. The V gene's germline CDR1 is GTSNPN and CDR2 SVGIG (reference sequence). CDR3 bases: TGTGCCTGGAGTGTAGCCGGGACAGGGTATGGCTACACCTTC. Its translation: CAWSVAGTGYGYTF.

This clonotype was counted at least ten times. V usage is TRBV14 and J usage is TRBJ2-1; tentative D call: TRBD2 (5 bases). Germline values: CDR1 SGHDN, CDR2 FVKESK. V shed 4 bases and J shed 3 bases, with 19 bases lying between them. This CDR3 region has 17 residues. The CDR3 DNA follows: TGTGCCAGCAGCCTCGGAGGTACCTTGAGGATCTACAATGAGCAGTTCTTC. Residues: CASSLGGTLRIYNEQFF.

This clonotype came up a few times. V and J are TRBV5-1 and TRBJ2-7, with D maybe TRBD1 (6 bases). The CDR3 totals 16 residues. The germline V gene encodes CDR1 SGHRS and CDR2 YFSETQ. V was trimmed by 0 bases and J by 0 bases, leaving 13 bases between them. The CDR3 bases are TGCGCCAGCAGCTTGGCCAGGGGAGCGGTCTCCTACGAGCAGTACTTC. Its protein product is CASSLARGAVSYEQYF.

The J gene is TRBJ2-1, the V gene TRBV5-1; D is unresolved. The ends were cut back, 1 base at V and 5 bases at J, with 7 bases in the middle. In germline, CDR1 is SGHRS, CDR2 YFSETQ. The CDR3 sequence is 13 residues long. CDR3 nucleotide sequence: TGCGCCAGCAGCTTGAGCGCGGACAATGAGCAGTTCTTC. The encoded protein is CASSLSADNEQFF. The full variable domain, rest sourced from reference TRBV5-1 and TRBJ2-1, is KAGVTQTPRYLIKTRGQQVTLSCSPISGHRSVSWYQQTPGQGLQFLFEYFSETQRNKGNFPGRFSGRQFSNSRSEMNVSTLELGDSALYLCASSLSADNEQFFGPGTRLTVL.

This clonotype has a handful of counts. This sequence joins TRBV19 and TRBJ1-3, with D tentatively TRBD1 (5 bases). Trimming took off 5 bases at V and 0 bases at J, with 14 bases between the two ends. In germline, CDR1 is LNHDA, CDR2 SQIVND (reference sequence). There are 16 residues in the CDR3. As DNA, the CDR3 is TGTGCCAGTAGTGTCACGGGACTCCTCTCTGGAAACACCATATATTTT. It translates to CASSVTGLLSGNTIYF.

As for this clonotype: A much larger clone is a single base away; this may be a read error. The genes are TRBV12-3 or TRBV12-4 and TRBJ2-3; TRBD2 aligns across 8 bases. With 8 bases clipped from V and 4 bases from J, the junction kept 8 bases outside the gene matches. The CDR3 totals 14 residues. This CDR3 reads CASGSPRGADTQYF. The CDR3, as DNA: TGTGCCAGCGGTTCCCCGCGGGGGGCAGATACGCAGTATTTT.

This chain connects TRBV20-1 to TRBJ1-3; possible D gene TRBD1, 5 bases. Trimming shortened V by 3 bases and J by 5 bases, and 17 bases separated the two germline ends. The CDR3 totals 15 residues. Germline values: CDR1 DFQATT, CDR2 SNEGSKA (reference sequence). The CDR3 DNA follows: TGCAGTGCTAGTCCCCCCAGGGAGTGGAGAAACACCATATATTTT. Its translation: CSASPPREWRNTIYF.

This clonotype came up many times. This chain joins TRBV28 and TRBJ1-4; D is possibly TRBD1 (5 bases). CDR3 length: 11 amino acids. The germline gives CDR1 MDHEN, CDR2 SYDVKM. Trimming removed 5 bases from V and 8 bases from J, with 6 bases in between. The CDR3 bases are TGTGCCAGCAGTCGGGGGGAAAAACTGTTTTTT. Protein: CASSRGEKLFF.

This clonotype has more than one count but fewer than ten. This chain links TRBV7-9 with TRBJ2-7; D perhaps matches TRBD1 (7 bases). CDR3 length: 19 residues. The V end lost 4 bases, the J end lost 3 bases, and 28 bases lay between the germline ends. CDR1 SEHNR and CDR2 FQNEAQ come from the germline V gene (reference sequence). The CDR3: CASSSPTQGVQGGLYEQYF. CDR3 DNA sequence: TGTGCCAGCAGCTCTCCCACCCAGGGGGTTCAGGGGGGACTCTACGAGCAGTACTTC.

This clonotype was recorded a few times. The V gene is TRBV7-3, the J gene TRBJ2-3; 14 bases are a match to TRBD2. The CDR3 spans 16 residues. V was clipped by 2 bases and J by 4 bases; unmatched bases: 2. Per germline, CDR1 SGHTA and CDR2 FQGTGA. In nucleotides, the CDR3 is TGTGCCAGCAGCTTAGGGACTAGCGGGAGCTCAGATACGCAGTATTTT. It codes for CASSLGTSGSSDTQYF.

This clonotype was counted at least ten times. This rearrangement joins TRBV4-1 to TRBJ1-1; 7 nucleotides line up with TRBD1. The CDR3 is 15 amino acids. Germline CDR1 is MGHRA and CDR2 is YSYEKL. The V gene end was trimmed by 1 base and the J gene end by 4 bases; junction bases not matched to a gene: 6. CDR3 sequence reads: CASSQGAGGGTEAFF. The DNA for the CDR3 is TGCGCCAGCAGCCAAGGGGCAGGGGGTGGCACTGAAGCTTTCTTT.

This clonotype was counted many times. This CDR3 is CASSTRDGLNTEAFF. The DNA for the CDR3 is TGTGCCAGCAGTACCCGGGACGGACTGAACACTGAAGCTTTCTTT. The chain recombines TRBV12-3 or TRBV12-4 with TRBJ1-1, with D perhaps TRBD1 (5 bases). V was shortened by 5 bases and J by 0 bases, with 13 bases between the two germline ends. This CDR3 is 15 amino acids long.

Details on this clonotype: A single base is all that separates this from a far larger clone, so a read error is likely. The CDR3 region is CASARQGGYYEQCF. CDR3 DNA sequence: TGTGCCAGCGCAAGGCAGGGAGGGTACTACGAGCAGTGCTTC. The chain uses TRBV11-1 and TRBJ2-7, with 7 bases aligning to TRBD2. Germline assignment: CDR1 SGHAT and CDR2 FQDESV (reference sequence). This CDR3 contains 14 residues.

This clonotype occurred many times. V usage is TRBV7-9 and J usage is TRBJ2-3; the D call may be TRBD1 or TRBD2 (5 bases each). Trimming removed 3 bases from V and 0 bases from J, with 10 bases in between. The CDR3 consists of 15 residues. Germline CDR1 is SEHNR and CDR2 is FQNEAQ (reference sequence). The CDR3 region has the DNA TGTGCCAGCAGCTTCCGGGGCCGTAGCACAGATACGCAGTATTTT. Amino acids: CASSFRGRSTDTQYF.

This rearrangement joins TRBV15 to TRBJ2-1; a possible D gene is TRBD2 (6 bases). Trimming left V 3 bases short and J 8 bases short, with 14 bases between. The CDR3 covers 14 residues. CDR1 LNHNV and CDR2 YYDKDF come from the germline V gene (reference sequence). In DNA, the CDR3 is TGTGCCACCAGCAGTCTGACTAGTCCTTATGAGCAGTTCTTC. It translates to CATSSLTSPYEQFF.

This clonotype was observed a few times. V is TRBV5-1 and J is TRBJ2-2, with D tentatively TRBD1 (5 bases). This CDR3 has 12 amino acids. V was shortened by 5 bases and J by 8 bases, with 10 bases between the two germline ends. The germline gives CDR1 SGHRS, CDR2 YFSETQ. The CDR3 sequence is CASRQDAGELFF. The CDR3 DNA follows: TGCGCCAGCAGACAGGACGCTGGGGAGCTGTTTTTT.

The chain uses TRBV9 and TRBJ2-5; the D call may be TRBD1 or TRBD2 (5 bases each). CDR3 length: 15 residues. Germline CDR1 SGDLS, CDR2 YYNGEE. Trimming shortened V by 3 bases and J by 1 base, and 13 bases separated the two germline ends. CDR3 loop: CASSGGTHPQETQYF. CDR3 nucleotides: TGTGCCAGCAGCGGAGGGACCCACCCCCAAGAGACCCAGTACTTC.

This clonotype was seen at least ten times. The chain uses TRBV27 and TRBJ2-1, with D perhaps TRBD2 (5 bases). Germline V lookup: CDR1 MNHEY, CDR2 SMNVEV (reference sequence). V lost 5 bases and J lost 0, with 14 bases in between. This CDR3 is built from 16 residues. CDR3 nucleotides: TGTGCCAGCAGTGGTGGAGGCGTGAGCTCCTACAATGAGCAGTTCTTC. Its protein product is CASSGGGVSSYNEQFF.